This T cell receptor beta chain derives from a study of blood T cell repertoires in COVID-19. Clones were read by immunoSEQ multiplex PCR, and TCRdb kept only the in-frame ones, dropping some. The table has fewer than 15,000 clones, roughly 93% seen once; the top ten hold around 15%. V was pared by 6 bases and J by 3 bases, with 3 bases of the junction left unmatched. Germline CDR1 is MNHEY and CDR2 is SVGAGI. This CDR3 comprises 13 residues. The material sequenced was peripheral blood. This TCR derives from a human donor in a cohort sampled during active COVID-19. The rearrangement uses TRBV6-5 and TRBJ1-2; 8 bases line up with TRBD1. The CDR3 here is CASSMTGDYGYTF. The DNA of the CDR3 is TGTGCCAGCAGCATGACAGGGGACTATGGCTACACCTTC.